The sequence of this TCR beta chain was determined in a study of shared clonotypes between healthy human individuals. V shed 5 bases and J shed 6 bases, with 7 bases lying between them. Germline lookup yields CDR1 MNHEY and CDR2 SMNVEV (reference sequence). This CDR3 region has 12 residues. Donors included only healthy HIV-negative adults lacking recent acute infections or vaccinations. Assay execution proceeded at the deep level. The authors ran unsorted PBMC replicate PCRs on roughly 330 ng DNA, tens of thousands of T cell genomes. In the original analysis: Filtering of immunoSEQ junctional sequences could not match full-length read filtering. Data came from immunoSEQ multiplex PCR; TCRdb stores just in-frame clones and leaves some out. V and J calls and clone size follow that table, whereas D and trimming were derived from the DNA. The sample lists roughly 500,000 clones; more than 75% were seen once.

This chain joins TRBV27 and TRBJ2-2; D gene unclear. The receptor's source is a woman between 40 and 50 years old in good health. Some clones in this sample may be carry-over from other donors' samples. The sequenced sample was PBMCs. The CDR3 here is CASSLPPGELFF. CDR3 in DNA: TGTGCCAGCAGTCTCCCCCCCGGGGAGCTGTTTTTT.